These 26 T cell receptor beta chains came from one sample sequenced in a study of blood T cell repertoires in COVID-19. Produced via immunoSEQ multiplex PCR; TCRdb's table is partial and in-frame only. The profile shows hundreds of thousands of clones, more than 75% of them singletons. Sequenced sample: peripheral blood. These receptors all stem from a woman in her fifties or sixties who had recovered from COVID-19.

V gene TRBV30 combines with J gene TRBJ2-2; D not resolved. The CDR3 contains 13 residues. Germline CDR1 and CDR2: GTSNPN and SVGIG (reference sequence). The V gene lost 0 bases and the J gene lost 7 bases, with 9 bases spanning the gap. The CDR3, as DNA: TGTGCCTGGAGTGTACGACTGGGCGGGGAGCTGTTTTTT. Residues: CAWSVRLGGELFF.

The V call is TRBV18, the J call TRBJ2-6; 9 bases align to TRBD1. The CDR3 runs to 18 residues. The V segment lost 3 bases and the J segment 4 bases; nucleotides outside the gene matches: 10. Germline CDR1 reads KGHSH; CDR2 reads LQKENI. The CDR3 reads CASSPRATGGAGANVLTF. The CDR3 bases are TGTGCCAGCTCACCCCGGGCGACAGGGGGGGCCGGGGCCAACGTCCTGACTTTC.

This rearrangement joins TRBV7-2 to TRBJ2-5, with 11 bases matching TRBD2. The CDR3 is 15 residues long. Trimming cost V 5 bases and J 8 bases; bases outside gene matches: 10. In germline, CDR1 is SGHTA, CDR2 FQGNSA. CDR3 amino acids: CASSPLAGGLLTQYF. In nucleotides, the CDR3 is TGTGCCAGCAGCCCCCTAGCGGGGGGCCTTCTTACCCAGTACTTC.

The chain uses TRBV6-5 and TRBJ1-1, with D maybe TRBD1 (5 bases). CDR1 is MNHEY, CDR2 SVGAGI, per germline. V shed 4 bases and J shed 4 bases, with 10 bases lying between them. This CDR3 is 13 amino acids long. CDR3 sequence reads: CASSLGQTTEAFF. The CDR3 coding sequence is TGTGCCAGCAGTTTGGGGCAAACCACTGAAGCTTTCTTT.

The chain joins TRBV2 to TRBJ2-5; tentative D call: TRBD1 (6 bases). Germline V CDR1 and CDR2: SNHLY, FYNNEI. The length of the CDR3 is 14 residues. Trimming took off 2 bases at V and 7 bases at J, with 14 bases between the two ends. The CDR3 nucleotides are TGTGCCAGCAGTGAAATCAGGGACACTTGGACCCAGTACTTC. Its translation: CASSEIRDTWTQYF.

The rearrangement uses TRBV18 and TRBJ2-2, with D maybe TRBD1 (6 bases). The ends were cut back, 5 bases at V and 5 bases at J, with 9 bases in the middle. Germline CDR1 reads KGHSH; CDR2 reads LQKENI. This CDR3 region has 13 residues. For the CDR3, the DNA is TGTGCCAGCTCAGCAGGGGTAACCGGGGAGCTGTTTTTT. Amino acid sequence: CASSAGVTGELFF.

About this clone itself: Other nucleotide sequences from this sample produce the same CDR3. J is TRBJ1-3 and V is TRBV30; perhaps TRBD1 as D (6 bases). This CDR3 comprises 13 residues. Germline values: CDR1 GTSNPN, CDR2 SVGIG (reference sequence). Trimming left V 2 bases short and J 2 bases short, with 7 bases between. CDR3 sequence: CAWSPGAGNTIYF. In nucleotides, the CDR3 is TGTGCCTGGAGTCCAGGGGCTGGAAACACCATATATTTT.

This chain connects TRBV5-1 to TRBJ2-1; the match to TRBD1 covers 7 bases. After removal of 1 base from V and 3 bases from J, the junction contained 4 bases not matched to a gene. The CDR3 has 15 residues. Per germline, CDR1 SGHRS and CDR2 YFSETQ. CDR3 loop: CASSLTGAIYNEQFF. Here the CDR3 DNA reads TGCGCCAGCAGCTTGACAGGGGCCATCTACAATGAGCAGTTCTTC.

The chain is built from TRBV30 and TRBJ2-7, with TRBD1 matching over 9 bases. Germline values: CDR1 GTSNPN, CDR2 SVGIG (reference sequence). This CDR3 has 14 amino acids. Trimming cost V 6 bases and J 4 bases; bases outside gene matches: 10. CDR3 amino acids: CACAVGTGSYEQYF. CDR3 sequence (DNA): TGTGCCTGCGCCGTCGGGACAGGGAGTTACGAGCAGTACTTC.

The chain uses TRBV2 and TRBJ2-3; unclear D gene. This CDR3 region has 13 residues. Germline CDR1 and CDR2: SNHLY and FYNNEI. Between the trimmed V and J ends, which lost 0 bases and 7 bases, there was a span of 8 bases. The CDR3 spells CASSEAAVNTQYF. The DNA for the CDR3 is TGTGCCAGCAGTGAAGCGGCGGTTAATACGCAGTATTTT.

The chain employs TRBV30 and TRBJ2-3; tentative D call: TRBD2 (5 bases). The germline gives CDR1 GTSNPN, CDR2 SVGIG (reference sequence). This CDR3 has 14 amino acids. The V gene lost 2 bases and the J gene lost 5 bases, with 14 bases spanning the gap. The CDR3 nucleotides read TGTGCCTGGAGTACTGGTACTAGTGGAGATACGCAGTATTTT. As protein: CAWSTGTSGDTQYF.

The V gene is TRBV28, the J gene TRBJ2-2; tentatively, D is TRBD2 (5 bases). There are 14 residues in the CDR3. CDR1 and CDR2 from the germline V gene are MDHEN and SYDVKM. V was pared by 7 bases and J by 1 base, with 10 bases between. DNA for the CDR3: TGTGCCAGCAAGTGGGAGCAGAACACCGGGGAGCTGTTTTTT. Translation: CASKWEQNTGELFF.

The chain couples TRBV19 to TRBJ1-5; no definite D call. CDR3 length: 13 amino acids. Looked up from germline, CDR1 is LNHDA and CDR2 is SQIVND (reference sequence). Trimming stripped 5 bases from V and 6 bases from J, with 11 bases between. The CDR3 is CASSFSGSQPQHF. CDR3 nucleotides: TGTGCCAGTAGTTTCTCTGGCTCTCAGCCCCAGCATTTT. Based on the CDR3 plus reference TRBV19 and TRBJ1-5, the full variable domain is DGGITQSPKYLFRKEGQNVTLSCEQNLNHDAMYWYRQDPGQGLRLIYYSQIVNDFQKGDIAEGYSVSREKKESFPLTVTSAQKNPTAFYLCASSFSGSQPQHFGDGTRLSIL.

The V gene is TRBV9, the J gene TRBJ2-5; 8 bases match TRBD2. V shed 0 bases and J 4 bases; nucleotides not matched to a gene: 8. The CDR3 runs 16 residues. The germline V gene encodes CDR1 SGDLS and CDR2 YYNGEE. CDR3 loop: CASSVGPAGAGETQYF. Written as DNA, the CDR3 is TGTGCCAGCAGCGTAGGTCCAGCGGGGGCGGGAGAGACCCAGTACTTC. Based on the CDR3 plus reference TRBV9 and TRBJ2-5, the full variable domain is DSGVTQTPKHLITATGQRVTLRCSPRSGDLSVYWYQQSLDQGLQFLIQYYNGEERAKGNILERFSAQQFPDLHSELNLSSLELGDSALYFCASSVGPAGAGETQYFGPGTRLLVL.

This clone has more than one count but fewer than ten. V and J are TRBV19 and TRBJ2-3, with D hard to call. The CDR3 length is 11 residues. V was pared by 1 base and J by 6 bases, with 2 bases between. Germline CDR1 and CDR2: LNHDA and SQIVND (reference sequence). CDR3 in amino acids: CASSIADTQYF. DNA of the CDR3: TGTGCCAGTAGTATAGCGGATACGCAGTATTTT.

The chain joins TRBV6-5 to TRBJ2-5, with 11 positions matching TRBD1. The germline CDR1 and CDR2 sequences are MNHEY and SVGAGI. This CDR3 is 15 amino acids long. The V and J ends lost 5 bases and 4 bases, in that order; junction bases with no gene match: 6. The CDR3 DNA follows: TGTGCCAGCAGTAGGGACAGGGGGGCCGGAGAGACCCAGTACTTC. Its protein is CASSRDRGAGETQYF.

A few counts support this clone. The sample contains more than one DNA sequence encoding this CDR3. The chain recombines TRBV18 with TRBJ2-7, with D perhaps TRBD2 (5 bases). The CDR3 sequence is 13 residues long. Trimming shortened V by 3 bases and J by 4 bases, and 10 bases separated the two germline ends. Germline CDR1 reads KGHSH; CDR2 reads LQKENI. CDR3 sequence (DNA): TGTGCCAGCTCACCGACCAGCGGATACGAGCAGTACTTC. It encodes CASSPTSGYEQYF.

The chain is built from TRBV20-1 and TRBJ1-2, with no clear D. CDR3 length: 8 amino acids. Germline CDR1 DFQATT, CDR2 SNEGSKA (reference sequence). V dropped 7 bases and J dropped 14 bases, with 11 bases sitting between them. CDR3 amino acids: CSVIPNTF. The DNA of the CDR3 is TGCAGTGTCATCCCCAATACCTTC.

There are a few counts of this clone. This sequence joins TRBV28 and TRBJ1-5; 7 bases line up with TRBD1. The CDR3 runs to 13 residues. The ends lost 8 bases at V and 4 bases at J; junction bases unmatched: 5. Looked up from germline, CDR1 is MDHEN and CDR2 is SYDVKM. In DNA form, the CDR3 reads TGTGCCAGCCGCCGGGACAGAAATCAGCCCCAGCATTTT. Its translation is CASRRDRNQPQHF.

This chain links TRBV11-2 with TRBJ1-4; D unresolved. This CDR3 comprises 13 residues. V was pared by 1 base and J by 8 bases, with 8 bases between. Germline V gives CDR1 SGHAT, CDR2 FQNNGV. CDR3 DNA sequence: TGTGCCAGCAGCTTAGGGACTAGGGAAAAACTGTTTTTT. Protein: CASSLGTREKLFF. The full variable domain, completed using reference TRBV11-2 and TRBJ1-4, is EAGVAQSPRYKIIEKRQSVAFWCNPISGHATLYWYQQILGQGPKLLIQFQNNGVVDDSQLPKDRFSAERLKGVDSTLKIQPAKLEDSAVYLCASSLGTREKLFFGSGTQLSVL.

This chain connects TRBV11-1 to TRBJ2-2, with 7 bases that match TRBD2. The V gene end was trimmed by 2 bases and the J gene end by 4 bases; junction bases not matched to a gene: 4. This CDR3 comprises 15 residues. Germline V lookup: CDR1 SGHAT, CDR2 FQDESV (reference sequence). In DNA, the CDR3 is TGTGCCAGCAGCTTACGCGGGGGACTCACCGGGGAGCTGTTTTTT. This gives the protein CASSLRGGLTGELFF.

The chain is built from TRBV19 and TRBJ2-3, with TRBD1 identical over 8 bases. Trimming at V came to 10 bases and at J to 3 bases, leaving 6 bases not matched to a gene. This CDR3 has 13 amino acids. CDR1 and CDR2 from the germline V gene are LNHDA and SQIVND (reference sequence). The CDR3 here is CATGQGETDTQYF. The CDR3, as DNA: TGTGCCACCGGACAGGGTGAGACAGATACGCAGTATTTT.

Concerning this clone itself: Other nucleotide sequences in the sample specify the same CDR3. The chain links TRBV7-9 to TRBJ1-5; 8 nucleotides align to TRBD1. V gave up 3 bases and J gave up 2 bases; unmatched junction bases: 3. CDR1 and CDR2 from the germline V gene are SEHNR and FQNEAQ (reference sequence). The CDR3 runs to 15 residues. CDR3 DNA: TGTGCCAGCAGCTTTGGACAGGGTGGCAATCAGCCCCAGCATTTT. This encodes CASSFGQGGNQPQHF.

The DNA for the CDR3 is TGTGCCAGCAGTATAGAACGGTTCCAAGAGACCCAGTACTTC. Encoded protein: CASSIERFQETQYF. The chain links TRBV6-5 to TRBJ2-5; D ambiguous. V lost 5 bases to trimming and J lost 1 base, with 11 bases between them. The CDR3 is 14 residues long. Germline assignment: CDR1 MNHEY and CDR2 SVGAGI.

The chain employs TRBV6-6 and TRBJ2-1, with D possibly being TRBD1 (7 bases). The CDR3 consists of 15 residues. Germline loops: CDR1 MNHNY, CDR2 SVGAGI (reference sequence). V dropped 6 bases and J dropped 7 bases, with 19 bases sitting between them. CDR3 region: CASRRRAEGANEQFF. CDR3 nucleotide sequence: TGTGCCAGCAGACGCCGAGCGGAGGGGGCTAATGAGCAGTTCTTC.

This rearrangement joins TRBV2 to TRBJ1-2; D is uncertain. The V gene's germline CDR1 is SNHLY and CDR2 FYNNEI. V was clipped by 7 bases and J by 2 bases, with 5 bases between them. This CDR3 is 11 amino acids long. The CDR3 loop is CASTENYGYTF. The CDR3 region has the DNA TGTGCCAGCACGGAGAACTATGGCTACACCTTC. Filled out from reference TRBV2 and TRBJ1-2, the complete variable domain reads EPEVTQTPSHQVTQMGQEVILRCVPISNHLYFYWYRQILGQKVEFLVSFYNNEISEKSEIFDDQFSVERPDGSNFTLKIRSTKLEDSAMYFCASTENYGYTFGSGTRLTVV.